Only a few counts were recorded for the clone carrying this T cell receptor (beta chain). Its antigen is currently unknown. TCR beta libraries were prepared from cDNA with unique molecular identifiers. TCRdb re-analysed the PCR reads in MiXCR, keeping a single row per CDR3 protein. Of about 540,000 distinct CDR3 sequences listed, 34% are singletons. This entry comes from a study of post-analysis software for immune sequencing data. Trimming cost V 1 base and J 8 bases; bases outside gene matches: 8. The CDR3 sequence is 15 residues long. The germline CDR1 and CDR2 sequences are MGHRA and YSYEKL. Overall study findings and caveats: Same-batch samples co-clustered strongly by F measure. Included in a set of about 5 TRBV segments more frequent in patients than controls were TRBV5-6, TRBV5-1 and TRBV20-1.

Source material: blood. This TCR derives from a girl between 2 and 17 years old with multiple sclerosis. This sequence joins TRBV4-1 and TRBJ2-1; TRBD1 matches 7 bases. CDR3 in DNA: TGCGCCAGCAGCCAAGGACAGGGTAATCGGGATGAGCAGTTCTTC. Encoded protein: CASSQGQGNRDEQFF.